Each of the 13 T cell receptor beta chains below was sequenced from the same sample in a study of T-cell memory formation after mild COVID-19. TCRdb re-derived calls from the 5' RACE reads in MiXCR, one entry per CDR3 protein. The sample includes just over 400,000 distinct CDR3 sequences, 20% to 25% of them seen just once. Sequenced material: PBMCs or a T cell subset sorted from them (not recorded which). Receptor source: an adult woman who had mild COVID-19 (a few samples of this study predate the infection). Cell type and time point are not known.

The chain employs TRBV7-2 and TRBJ1-2, with a tentative D call TRBD1 (5 bases). Trimming stripped 7 bases from V and 4 bases from J, with 10 bases between. The CDR3 has 12 amino acids. Germline-derived CDR1 and CDR2 are SGHTA and FQGNSA. The CDR3 nucleotides read TGTGCCAGCATGGCAGGGCCCTATGGCTACACCTTC. Translating gives CASMAGPYGYTF.

This chain joins TRBV13 and TRBJ1-1, with D maybe TRBD1 (6 bases). V lost 1 base, J lost 4 bases, and 22 bases lay in between. Germline assignment: CDR1 PRHDT and CDR2 FYEKMQ (reference sequence). This CDR3 has 18 residues. CDR3 bases: TGTGCCAGCAGCTTAGCTCTAGGGGGTCTTTATTGGGGCACTGAAGCTTTCTTT. This gives the protein CASSLALGGLYWGTEAFF.

This clonotype was recorded many times. The rearrangement joins TRBV12-3 or TRBV12-4 to TRBJ2-7; D may be TRBD1 (6 bases). This CDR3 has 14 residues. V was pared by 6 bases and J by 6 bases, with 18 bases between. The CDR3, as DNA: TGTGCCAGCAGGCGTTCCGGGACACCTGTCGAGCAGTACTTC. It encodes CASRRSGTPVEQYF.

The chain combines TRBV4-3 with TRBJ2-7, with 10 bases that match TRBD1. The junction had 5 bases not matched to a gene; V was cut back by 2 bases and J by 4 bases. This CDR3 comprises 15 residues. Per the germline V gene, CDR1 is LGHNA and CDR2 is YSLEER. The CDR3 sequence is CASSQTGQGRYEQYF. The CDR3, as DNA: TGCGCCAGCAGCCAAACGGGACAGGGGAGATACGAGCAGTACTTC.

V and J are TRBV12-3 or TRBV12-4 and TRBJ1-1; D ambiguous. The CDR3 is made up of 14 amino acids. Trimming took 3 bases from V and 10 from J, leaving 18 bases between them. The DNA for the CDR3 is TGTGCCAGCAGTTTCGACAATTTGGCGGGGAGAGCTTTCTTT. It yields the protein CASSFDNLAGRAFF.

V is TRBV4-1 and J is TRBJ2-7; weak D call: TRBD2 (6 bases). V lost 1 base and J lost 0, with 10 bases in between. CDR1 and CDR2 (germline): MGHRA, YSYEKL. The CDR3 consists of 15 residues. The DNA for the CDR3 is TGCGCCAGCAGCCAAGTCCGGGGGAGCTCCTACGAGCAGTACTTC. Protein sequence: CASSQVRGSSYEQYF.

The chain has TRBV11-1 and TRBJ2-5; 8 bases are shared with TRBD2. The CDR3 has 13 residues. V lost 4 bases, J lost 4 bases, and 2 bases stayed unmatched. Germline-derived CDR1 and CDR2 are SGHAT and FQDESV (reference sequence). CDR3 DNA sequence: TGTGCCAGCAGCTCGAGCGGGAGAGAGACCCAGTACTTC. It is translated as CASSSSGRETQYF.

This clonotype was found a few times. The V call is TRBV27, the J call TRBJ1-1; D remains unclear. CDR3 length equals 17 residues. Germline CDR1 is MNHEY and CDR2 is SMNVEV (reference sequence). V lost 7 bases and J 1 base, leaving 22 bases between the germline ends. The CDR3 loop is CASTPSRRAPKNTEAFF. CDR3 nucleotide sequence: TGTGCCAGCACCCCTTCTCGGCGGGCCCCTAAGAACACTGAAGCTTTCTTT.

The chain combines TRBV29-1 with TRBJ2-5; D remains unclear. The CDR3 loop spans 17 amino acids. Germline CDR1 reads SQVTM; CDR2 reads ANQGSEA. V gave up 6 bases and J gave up 2 bases, with 25 bases separating them. CDR3 sequence reads: CSVPIEVSLESQETQYF. CDR3 coding DNA: TGCAGCGTCCCCATAGAGGTTTCACTGGAATCTCAAGAGACCCAGTACTTC.

The gene calls are TRBV14 and TRBJ2-2; 8 bases align to TRBD1. The CDR3 has 17 residues. Germline V CDR1 and CDR2: SGHDN, FVKESK. The V segment lost 1 base and the J segment 6 bases; nucleotides outside the gene matches: 10. Here the CDR3 reads CASSQGFGRGLPGELFF. Here the CDR3 DNA reads TGTGCCAGCAGCCAAGGCTTCGGCAGGGGGCTTCCCGGGGAGCTGTTTTTT.

The J gene is TRBJ2-7, the V gene TRBV9; 8 bases are shared with TRBD2. The V and J ends lost 2 bases and 3 bases, in that order; junction bases with no gene match: 7. The CDR3 contains 15 residues. Germline V gives CDR1 SGDLS, CDR2 YYNGEE. CDR3 bases: TGTGCCAGCAGCGTTCAACTAGCGGACATCTACGAGCAGTACTTC. Protein: CASSVQLADIYEQYF.

This clonotype has just a few counts. The chain joins TRBV16 to TRBJ2-1; 8 positions agree with TRBD2. The CDR3 contains 15 residues. The ends lost 3 bases at V and 4 bases at J; junction bases unmatched: 5. Germline lookup yields CDR1 KGHSY and CDR2 FQNENV. CDR3 protein: CASSQGLDTYNEQFF. The DNA of the CDR3 is TGTGCCAGCAGCCAGGGACTAGACACTTACAATGAGCAGTTCTTC.

This clonotype was seen a handful of times. The chain combines TRBV12-3 or TRBV12-4 with TRBJ2-7; 10 bases match TRBD1. The CDR3 spans 14 residues. The ends lost 6 bases at V and 5 bases at J; junction bases unmatched: 7. CDR3 sequence (DNA): TGTGCCAGCAGCCCGGGACAGGGGCCCCACGAGCAGTACTTC. Amino acid sequence: CASSPGQGPHEQYF.